This record concerns one TCR beta chain sequence. Which antigen it targets is not known. No qualities accompany the bases; no much larger clone lies one base away. The data stem from a study of OX40 agonist ivuxolimab in advanced cancers. Regarding the study in general: Ivuxolimab was a fully human IgG2 agonistic monoclonal antibody targeting the costimulatory receptor OX40 (CD134). Intravenous ivuxolimab was administered to patients every 2 weeks at six dose levels: 0.01, 0.1, 0.3, 1.5, 3 and 10 mg/kg. Of the roughly 52 patients in dose escalation, around 19 had hepatocellular carcinoma, some 15 had melanoma, 9 had renal cell carcinoma and 9 had head and neck cancer. A male proportion of almost 85% and a mean age of approximately 58 years, ranging from 23 to 79, were recorded for the dose-escalation cohort. Patients were allowed to have had prior anti-PD-1, anti-PD-L1 or anti-CTLA-4 therapy, and roughly 40% of the dose-escalation patients had previously received checkpoint inhibitors. Partial responses were achieved by three dose-escalation patients, of whom one had hepatocellular carcinoma and two had cutaneous melanoma. Peripheral TCRbeta sequencing aimed to test whether ivuxolimab altered TCR sequence diversity and caused clonal T-cell expansion. The paper reports the monotherapy dose-escalation portion (N of about 50 patients) of the phase I ivuxolimab trial.

Results and caveats for the whole study, not just this receptor: The antigen specificity of the clonally expanded peripheral T cells was not determined. At doses of 0.1 to 3.0 mg/kg, clonal expansion of both CD4+ and CD8+ T cells in blood was seen between baseline and week 6. In the 0.1-3.0 mg/kg groups, partial responders were among the patients with the lowest normalized peripheral clonal expansion, particularly in CD8+ T cells. Low levels of normalized T-cell clonal expansion were also seen in some patients who did not respond. On average, CD8+ T cells showed more expanded clones than CD4+ T cells after ivuxolimab.

To sequence the TCRbeta CDR3 region, genomic DNA was isolated from the sorted cells. The immunoSEQ Assay was used to sequence the TCRbeta CDR3 regions. This is the immuneACCESS table as TCRdb keeps it, with only in-frame sequences that have V and J called. A part of the clones is gone; compared with another copy, unresolved V genes explain less than half, and the rest is unexplained. The sample has about 60,000 clones on record, 85% to 90% of them singletons. Approximately 4% of the sample is taken by the ten largest. The V end loses 1 base and the J end loses 12 bases, and a stretch of 15 bases separates them. Its CDR3 holds 13 amino acids, cysteine through phenylalanine. Of all the DNA, just the CDR3 is kept, 39 bases in frame from base 1. CDR1 and CDR2 were assigned from the germline V gene as MGHDK and SYGVNS. The trial excluded patients who had a history of autoimmune disease or who were on systemic immunosuppression. Peripheral blood for TCR sequencing was drawn from every dose cohort at baseline, at cycle 4 day 1 and at cycle 7 day 1. Samples came from an open-label, multicenter, first-in-human phase I dose-escalation trial of ivuxolimab. Adults with locally advanced or metastatic melanoma, renal cell, hepatocellular, or head and neck squamous cell carcinoma were enrolled in the trial. Before TCR sequencing, CD4+ T cells and CD8+ T cells from peripheral blood were sorted into separate populations.

The rearrangement joined TRBV25-1 to TRBJ1-1; no confident D gene assignment can be made. This clonotype was sampled from an adult with an advanced solid tumor such as melanoma, head and neck, liver or kidney cancer. The sample was CD4+ or CD8+ T cells sorted from blood, taken in a trial of the OX40 agonist ivuxolimab. The CDR3 corresponds to CASSESPPLATFF. The bases read TGTGCCAGCAGTGAATCCCCACCGCTTGCAACTTTCTTT. The full variable domain, completed from the reference TRBV25-1 and TRBJ1-1 proteins outside the CDR3, reads EADIYQTPRYLVIGTGKKITLECSQTMGHDKMYWYQQDPGMELHLIHYSYGVNSTEKGDLSSESTVSRIRTEHFPLTLESARPSHTSQYLCASSESPPLATFFGQGTRLTVV.